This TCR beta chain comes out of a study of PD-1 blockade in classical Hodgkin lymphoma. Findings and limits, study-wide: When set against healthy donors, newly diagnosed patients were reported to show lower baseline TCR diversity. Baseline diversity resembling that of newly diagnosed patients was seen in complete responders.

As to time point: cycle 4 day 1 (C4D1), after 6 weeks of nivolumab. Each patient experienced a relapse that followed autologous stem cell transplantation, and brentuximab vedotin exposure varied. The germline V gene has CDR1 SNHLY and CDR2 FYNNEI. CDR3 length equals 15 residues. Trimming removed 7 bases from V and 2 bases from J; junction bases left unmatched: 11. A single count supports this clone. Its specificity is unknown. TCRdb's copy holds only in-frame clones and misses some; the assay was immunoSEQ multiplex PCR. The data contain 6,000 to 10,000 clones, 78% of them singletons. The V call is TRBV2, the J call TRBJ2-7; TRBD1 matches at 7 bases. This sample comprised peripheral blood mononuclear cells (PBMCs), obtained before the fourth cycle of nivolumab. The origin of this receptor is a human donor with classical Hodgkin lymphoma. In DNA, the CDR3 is TGTGCCAGCAAGGTCACAGGGGCCAAACCCTACGAGCAGTACTTC. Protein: CASKVTGAKPYEQYF.